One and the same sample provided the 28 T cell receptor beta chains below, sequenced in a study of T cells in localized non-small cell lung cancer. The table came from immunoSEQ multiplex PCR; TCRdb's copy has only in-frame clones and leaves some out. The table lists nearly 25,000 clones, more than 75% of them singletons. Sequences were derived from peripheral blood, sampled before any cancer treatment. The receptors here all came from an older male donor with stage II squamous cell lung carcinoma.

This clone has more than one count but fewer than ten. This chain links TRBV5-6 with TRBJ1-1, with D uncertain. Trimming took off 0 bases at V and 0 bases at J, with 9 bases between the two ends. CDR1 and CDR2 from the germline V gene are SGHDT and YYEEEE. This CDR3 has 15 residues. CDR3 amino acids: CASSLGPFMNTEAFF. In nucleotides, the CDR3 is TGTGCCAGCAGCTTGGGCCCCTTTATGAACACTGAAGCTTTCTTT.

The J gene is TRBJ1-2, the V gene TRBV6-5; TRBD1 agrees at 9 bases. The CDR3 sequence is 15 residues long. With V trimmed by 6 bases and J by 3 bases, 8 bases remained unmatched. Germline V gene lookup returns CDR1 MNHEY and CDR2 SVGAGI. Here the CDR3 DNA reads TGTGCCAGCAGGACCCCGACAGGGGGAGACTATGGCTACACCTTC. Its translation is CASRTPTGGDYGYTF.

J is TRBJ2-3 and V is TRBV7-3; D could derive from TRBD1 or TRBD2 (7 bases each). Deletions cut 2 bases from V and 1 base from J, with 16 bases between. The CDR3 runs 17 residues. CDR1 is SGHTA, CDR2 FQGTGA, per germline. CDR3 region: CASSLFGRGGGTDTQYF. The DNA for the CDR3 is TGTGCCAGCAGCTTATTCGGCAGGGGGGGCGGCACAGATACGCAGTATTTT.

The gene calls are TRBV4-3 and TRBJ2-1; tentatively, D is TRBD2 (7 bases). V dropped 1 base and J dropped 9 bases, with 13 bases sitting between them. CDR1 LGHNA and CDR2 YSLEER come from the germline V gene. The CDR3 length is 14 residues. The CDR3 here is CASSQGEGGFEQFF. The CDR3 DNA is TGCGCCAGCAGCCAAGGGGAGGGGGGCTTTGAGCAGTTCTTC.

The CDR3 is CASSLAKGGWSYTF. The CDR3 coding sequence is TGTGCCAGCAGCTTAGCCAAAGGAGGCTGGTCCTACACCTTC. The V and J genes are TRBV7-2 and TRBJ1-2, with D unclear. The CDR3 has 14 residues. Germline lookup yields CDR1 SGHTA and CDR2 FQGNSA. Trimming left V 0 bases short and J 10 bases short, with 15 bases between.

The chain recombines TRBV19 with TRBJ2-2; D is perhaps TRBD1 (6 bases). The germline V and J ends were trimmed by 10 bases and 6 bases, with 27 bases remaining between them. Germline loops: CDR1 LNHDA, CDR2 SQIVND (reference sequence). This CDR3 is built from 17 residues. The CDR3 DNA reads TGTGCCACCCTACCACCGGACAGTCACTTCTTTTCCGGGGAGCTGTTTTTT. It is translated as CATLPPDSHFFSGELFF.

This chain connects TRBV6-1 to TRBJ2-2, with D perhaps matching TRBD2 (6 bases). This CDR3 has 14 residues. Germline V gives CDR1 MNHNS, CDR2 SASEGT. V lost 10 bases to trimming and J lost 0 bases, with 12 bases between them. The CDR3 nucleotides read TGTGCCACCAGGGACTTTACGAACACCGGGGAGCTGTTTTTT. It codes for CATRDFTNTGELFF.

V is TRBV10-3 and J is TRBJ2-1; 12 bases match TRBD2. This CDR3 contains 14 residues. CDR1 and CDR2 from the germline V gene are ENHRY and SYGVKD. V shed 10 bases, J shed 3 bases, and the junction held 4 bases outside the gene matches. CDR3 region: CATMTSGGYNEQFF. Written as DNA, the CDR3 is TGTGCCACAATGACTAGCGGGGGCTACAATGAGCAGTTCTTC.

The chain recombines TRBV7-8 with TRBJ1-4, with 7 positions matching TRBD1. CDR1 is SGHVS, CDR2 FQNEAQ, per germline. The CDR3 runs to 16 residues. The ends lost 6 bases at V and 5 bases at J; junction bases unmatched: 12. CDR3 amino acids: CASSPQSGTANEKLFF. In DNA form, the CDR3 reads TGTGCCAGCAGTCCACAGTCGGGGACAGCAAATGAAAAACTGTTTTTT. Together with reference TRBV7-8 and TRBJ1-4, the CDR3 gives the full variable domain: GAGVSQSPRYKVAKRGQDVALRCDPISGHVSLFWYQQALGQGPEFLTYFQNEAQLDKSGLPSDRFFAERPEGSVSTLKIQRTQQEDSAVYLCASSPQSGTANEKLFFGSGTQLSVL.

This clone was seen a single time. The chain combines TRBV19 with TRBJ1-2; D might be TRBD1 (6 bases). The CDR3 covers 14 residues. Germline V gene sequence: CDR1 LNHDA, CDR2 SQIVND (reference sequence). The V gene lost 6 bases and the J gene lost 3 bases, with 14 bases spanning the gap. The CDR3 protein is CASRPGTLDYGYTF. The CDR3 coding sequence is TGTGCCAGTAGACCCGGGACATTGGACTATGGCTACACCTTC. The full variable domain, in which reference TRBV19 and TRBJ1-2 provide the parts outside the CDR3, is DGGITQSPKYLFRKEGQNVTLSCEQNLNHDAMYWYRQDPGQGLRLIYYSQIVNDFQKGDIAEGYSVSREKKESFPLTVTSAQKNPTAFYLCASRPGTLDYGYTFGSGTRLTVV.

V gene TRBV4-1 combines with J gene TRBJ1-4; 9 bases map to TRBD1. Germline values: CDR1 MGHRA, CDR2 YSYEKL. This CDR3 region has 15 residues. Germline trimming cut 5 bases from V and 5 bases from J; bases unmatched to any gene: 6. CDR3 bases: TGCGCCAGCAGCTCCTCCGGGACAGGGAATGAAAAACTGTTTTTT. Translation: CASSSSGTGNEKLFF.

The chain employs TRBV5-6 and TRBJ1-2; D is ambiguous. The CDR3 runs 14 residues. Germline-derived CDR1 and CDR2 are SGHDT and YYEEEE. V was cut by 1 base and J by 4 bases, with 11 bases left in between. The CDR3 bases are TGTGCCAGCAGCTTGAAAATGAGAGGCTATGGCTACACCTTC. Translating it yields CASSLKMRGYGYTF.

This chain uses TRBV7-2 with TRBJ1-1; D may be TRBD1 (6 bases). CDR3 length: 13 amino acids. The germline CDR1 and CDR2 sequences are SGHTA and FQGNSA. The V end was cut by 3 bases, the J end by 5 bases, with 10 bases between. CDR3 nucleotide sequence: TGTGCCAGCAGCTTTAATACAGGGACTGAAGCTTTCTTT. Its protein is CASSFNTGTEAFF.

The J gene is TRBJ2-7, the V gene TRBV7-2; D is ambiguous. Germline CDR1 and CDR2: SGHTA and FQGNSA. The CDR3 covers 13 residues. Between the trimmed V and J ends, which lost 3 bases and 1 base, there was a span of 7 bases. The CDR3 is CASSFDRSYEQYF. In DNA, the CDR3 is TGTGCCAGCAGCTTCGACCGGTCCTACGAGCAGTACTTC.

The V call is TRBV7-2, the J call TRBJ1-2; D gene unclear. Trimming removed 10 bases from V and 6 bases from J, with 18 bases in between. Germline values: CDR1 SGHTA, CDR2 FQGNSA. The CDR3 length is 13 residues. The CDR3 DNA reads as TGTGCCATCACGACAACTCGTATTAATGGCTACACCTTC. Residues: CAITTTRINGYTF. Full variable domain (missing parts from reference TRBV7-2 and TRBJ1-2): GAGVSQSPSNKVTEKGKDVELRCDPISGHTALYWYRQSLGQGLEFLIYFQGNSAPDKSGLPSDRFSAERTGGSVSTLTIQRTQQEDSAVYLCAITTTRINGYTFGSGTRLTVV.

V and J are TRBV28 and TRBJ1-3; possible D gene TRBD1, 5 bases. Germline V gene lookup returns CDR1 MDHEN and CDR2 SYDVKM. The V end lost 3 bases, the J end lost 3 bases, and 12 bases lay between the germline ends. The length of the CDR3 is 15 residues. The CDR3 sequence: CASSFQRGRGNTIYF. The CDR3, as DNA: TGTGCCAGCAGTTTCCAGCGGGGACGTGGAAACACCATATATTTT.

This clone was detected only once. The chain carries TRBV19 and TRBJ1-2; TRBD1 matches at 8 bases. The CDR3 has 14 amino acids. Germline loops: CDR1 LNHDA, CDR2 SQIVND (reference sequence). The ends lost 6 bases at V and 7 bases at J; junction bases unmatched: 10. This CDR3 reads CASSTGGSKSGYTF. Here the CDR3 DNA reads TGTGCCAGTAGCACAGGGGGTTCCAAGTCTGGCTACACCTTC.

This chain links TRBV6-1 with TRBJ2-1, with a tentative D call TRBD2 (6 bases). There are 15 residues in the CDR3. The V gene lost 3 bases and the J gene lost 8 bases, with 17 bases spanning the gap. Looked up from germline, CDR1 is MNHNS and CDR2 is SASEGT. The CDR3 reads CASSEEWGVGHEQFF. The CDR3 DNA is TGTGCCAGCAGTGAGGAGTGGGGGGTTGGGCATGAGCAGTTCTTC.

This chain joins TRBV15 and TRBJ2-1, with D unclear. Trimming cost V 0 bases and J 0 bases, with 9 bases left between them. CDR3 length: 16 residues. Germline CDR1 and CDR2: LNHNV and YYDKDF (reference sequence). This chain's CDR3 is CATSRESGHSYNEQFF. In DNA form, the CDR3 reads TGTGCCACCAGCAGAGAATCCGGGCACTCCTACAATGAGCAGTTCTTC.

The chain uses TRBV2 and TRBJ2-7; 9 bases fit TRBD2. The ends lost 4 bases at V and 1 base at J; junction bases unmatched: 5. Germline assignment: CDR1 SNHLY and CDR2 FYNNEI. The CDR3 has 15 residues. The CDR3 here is CASSVGGRASYEQYF. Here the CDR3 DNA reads TGTGCCAGCAGTGTGGGCGGGAGGGCATCCTACGAGCAGTACTTC.

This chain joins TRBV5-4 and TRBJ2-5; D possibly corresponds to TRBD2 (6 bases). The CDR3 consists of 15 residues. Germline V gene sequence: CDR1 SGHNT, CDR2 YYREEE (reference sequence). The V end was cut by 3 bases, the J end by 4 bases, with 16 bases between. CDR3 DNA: TGTGCCAGCAGCTCGCCGGGCCTGGGAGGAGAGACCCAGTACTTC. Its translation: CASSSPGLGGETQYF.

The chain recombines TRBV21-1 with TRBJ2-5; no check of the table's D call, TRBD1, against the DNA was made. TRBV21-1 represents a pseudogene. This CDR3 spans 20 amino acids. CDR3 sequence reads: CASIDTGRGWTGGDQETQYF. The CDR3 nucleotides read TGTGCCAGCATCGACACCGGGAGGGGATGGACAGGGGGCGACCAAGAGACCCAGTACTTC.

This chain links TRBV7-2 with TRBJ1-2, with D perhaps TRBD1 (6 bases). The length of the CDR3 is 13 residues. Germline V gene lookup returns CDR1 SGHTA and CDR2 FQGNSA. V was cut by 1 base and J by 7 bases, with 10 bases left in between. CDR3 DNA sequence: TGTGCCAGCAGCTTAGGGGGGGGCTCTGGCTACACCTTC. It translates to CASSLGGGSGYTF.

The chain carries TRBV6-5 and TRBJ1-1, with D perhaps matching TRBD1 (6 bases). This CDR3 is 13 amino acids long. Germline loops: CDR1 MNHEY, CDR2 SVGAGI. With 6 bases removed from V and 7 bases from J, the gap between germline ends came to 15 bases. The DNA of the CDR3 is TGTGCCAGCAGACTTGGGGGGCCAGGTGAAGCTTTCTTT. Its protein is CASRLGGPGEAFF.

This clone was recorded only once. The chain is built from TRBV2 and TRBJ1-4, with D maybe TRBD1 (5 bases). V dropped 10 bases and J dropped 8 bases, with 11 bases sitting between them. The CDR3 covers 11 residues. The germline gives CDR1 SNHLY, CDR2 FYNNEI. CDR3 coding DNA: TGTGCCATGGGGGGAAACGAAAAACTGTTTTTT. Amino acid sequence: CAMGGNEKLFF.

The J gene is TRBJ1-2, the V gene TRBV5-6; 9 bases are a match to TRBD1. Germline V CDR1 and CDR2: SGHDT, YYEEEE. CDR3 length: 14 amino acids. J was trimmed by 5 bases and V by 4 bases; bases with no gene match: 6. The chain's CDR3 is CASSPGQGWYGYTF. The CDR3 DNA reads TGTGCCAGCAGCCCCGGACAGGGGTGGTATGGCTACACCTTC.

The CDR3 reads CASSQSGRNTGELFF. CDR3 DNA sequence: TGCGCCAGCAGCCAGAGCGGGAGAAACACCGGGGAGCTGTTTTTT. The V gene is TRBV4-1, the J gene TRBJ2-2; TRBD2 agrees at 8 bases. CDR1 and CDR2 (germline): MGHRA, YSYEKL. Germline trimming cut 3 bases from V and 2 bases from J; bases unmatched to any gene: 2. This CDR3 is 15 amino acids long.

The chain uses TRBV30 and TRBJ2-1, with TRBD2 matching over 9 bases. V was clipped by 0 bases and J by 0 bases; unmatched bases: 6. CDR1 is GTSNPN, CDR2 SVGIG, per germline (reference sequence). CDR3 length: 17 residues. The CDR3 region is CAWSVQTSGRSYNEQFF. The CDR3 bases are TGTGCCTGGAGTGTTCAGACTAGCGGTCGCTCCTACAATGAGCAGTTCTTC.